These 9 T cell receptor beta chains originate from one sample sequenced in a study of T cell responses to AZD1222 COVID-19 vaccine. This table comes from immunoSEQ multiplex PCR, and its TCRdb copy is limited to in-frame clones, with some not included. The sample comprises about 150,000 clones, about 90% of which are singletons, and 5.5% to 6% rests with the top ten. The starting material was peripheral blood, obtained on day 0 of MenACWY control vaccination. The receptor source for this set is an adult in good health.

The chain employs TRBV5-4 and TRBJ2-1; 11 bases line up with TRBD2. This CDR3 contains 16 residues. Germline CDR1 is SGHNT and CDR2 is YYREEE (reference sequence). V trimming: 3 bases; J trimming: 6 bases; junction bases outside the gene matches: 8. DNA for the CDR3: TGTGCCAGCAGCTCCGGGACTAGCGGTAGAGGCAATGAGCAGTTCTTC. Residues: CASSSGTSGRGNEQFF.

The chain combines TRBV27 with TRBJ2-2, with 11 bases matching TRBD1. The V and J ends lost 3 bases and 4 bases, in that order; junction bases with no gene match: 7. The CDR3 covers 17 residues. From germline, CDR1 is MNHEY and CDR2 SMNVEV (reference sequence). Written as DNA, the CDR3 is TGTGCCAGCAGTTTCAGGGGACAGGGGGTCGGCACCGGGGAGCTGTTTTTT. This gives the protein CASSFRGQGVGTGELFF.

The chain couples TRBV5-6 to TRBJ1-2; no clear D gene. Germline V gives CDR1 SGHDT, CDR2 YYEEEE. Trimming stripped 2 bases from V and 3 bases from J, with 11 bases between. The CDR3 consists of 14 residues. The CDR3 DNA reads as TGTGCCAGCAGCTTCCGCACGGAAGACTATGGCTACACCTTC. Protein: CASSFRTEDYGYTF.

The rearrangement links TRBV6-5 to TRBJ1-5; 7 bases are shared with TRBD1. The CDR3 spans 12 residues. CDR1 is MNHEY, CDR2 SVGAGI, per germline. V gave up 8 bases and J gave up 6 bases; unmatched junction bases: 4. CDR3 protein: CASWTGGQPQHF. As DNA, the CDR3 is TGTGCCAGCTGGACAGGTGGTCAGCCCCAGCATTTT.

The gene calls are TRBV6-5 and TRBJ1-2; D is ambiguous. This CDR3 spans 13 amino acids. V lost 7 bases and J 4 bases, leaving 13 bases between the germline ends. CDR1 MNHEY and CDR2 SVGAGI come from the germline V gene. The CDR3: CASIWSTSYGYTF. CDR3 DNA sequence: TGTGCCAGCATTTGGAGCACCAGCTATGGCTACACCTTC.

The chain joins TRBV2 to TRBJ2-2; 8 nucleotides match TRBD1. Germline V gene sequence: CDR1 SNHLY, CDR2 FYNNEI. This CDR3 contains 15 residues. V trimming: 5 bases; J trimming: 5 bases; junction bases outside the gene matches: 7. CDR3 nucleotide sequence: TGTGCCAGCAGTCCAGGACAGGGAAGAACCGGGGAGCTGTTTTTT. It encodes CASSPGQGRTGELFF.

The chain combines TRBV9 with TRBJ1-2, with TRBD1 matching over 8 bases. CDR1 and CDR2 (germline): SGDLS, YYNGEE. Trimming cost V 2 bases and J 4 bases; bases outside gene matches: 4. The CDR3 spans 14 residues. CDR3 amino acids: CASSVDRVFYGYTF. CDR3 sequence (DNA): TGTGCCAGCAGCGTGGACAGGGTCTTCTATGGCTACACCTTC. The whole variable domain, filled in from reference TRBV9 and TRBJ1-2, reads DSGVTQTPKHLITATGQRVTLRCSPRSGDLSVYWYQQSLDQGLQFLIQYYNGEERAKGNILERFSAQQFPDLHSELNLSSLELGDSALYFCASSVDRVFYGYTFGSGTRLTVV.

J is TRBJ2-5 and V is TRBV4-3; D call uncertain. The V gene's germline CDR1 is LGHNA and CDR2 YSLEER. Trimming removed 0 bases from V and 3 bases from J, with 8 bases in between. The CDR3 totals 14 residues. The CDR3 coding sequence is TGCGCCAGCAGCCAAGATTTAGGGAAAGAGACCCAGTACTTC. Translation: CASSQDLGKETQYF.

This chain joins TRBV6-2 or TRBV6-3 and TRBJ2-1; TRBD1 or TRBD2 may be the D gene (5 bases each). Per germline, CDR1 MNHEY and CDR2 SVGEGT. Between the trimmed V and J ends, which lost 4 bases and 8 bases, there was a span of 18 bases. The length of the CDR3 is 15 residues. CDR3 in amino acids: CASSFGDGGGDEQFF. CDR3 nucleotide sequence: TGTGCCAGCAGTTTCGGGGATGGGGGTGGAGATGAGCAGTTCTTC.